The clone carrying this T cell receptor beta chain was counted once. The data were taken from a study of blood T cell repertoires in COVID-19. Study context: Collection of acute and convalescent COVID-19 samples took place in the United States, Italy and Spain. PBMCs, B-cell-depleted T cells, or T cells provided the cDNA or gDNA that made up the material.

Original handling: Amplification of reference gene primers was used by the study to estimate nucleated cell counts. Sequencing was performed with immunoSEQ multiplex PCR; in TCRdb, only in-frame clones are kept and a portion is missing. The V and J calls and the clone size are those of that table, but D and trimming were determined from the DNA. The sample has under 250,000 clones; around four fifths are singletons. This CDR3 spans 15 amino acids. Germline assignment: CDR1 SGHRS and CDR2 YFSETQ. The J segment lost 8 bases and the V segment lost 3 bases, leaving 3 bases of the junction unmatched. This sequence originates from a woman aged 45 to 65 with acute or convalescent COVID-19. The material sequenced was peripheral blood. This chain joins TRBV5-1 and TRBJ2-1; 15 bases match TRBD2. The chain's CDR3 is CASSSGLAGGDEQFF. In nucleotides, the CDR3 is TGCGCCAGCAGCTCCGGACTAGCGGGAGGGGATGAGCAGTTCTTC. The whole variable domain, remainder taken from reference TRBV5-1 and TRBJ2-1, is KAGVTQTPRYLIKTRGQQVTLSCSPISGHRSVSWYQQTPGQGLQFLFEYFSETQRNKGNFPGRFSGRQFSNSRSEMNVSTLELGDSALYLCASSSGLAGGDEQFFGPGTRLTVL.